This TCR beta chain was obtained from a study of cytomegalovirus exposure and HLA in healthy donors. The study ran its PCR with 60 Vbeta and 13 Jbeta primers. The method was immunoSEQ multiplex PCR; TCRdb's version includes in-frame clones alone and lacks a portion of them. The profile covers around 180,000 clones, with approximately 81% appearing a single time and about 2% taken by the ten largest. V lost 8 bases to trimming and J lost 0 bases, with 8 bases between them. The CDR3 covers 13 residues. Germline CDR1 is MDHEN and CDR2 is SYDVKM. On this clone: The antigen is unknown.

Whole-study findings and limits: TRBV6-2, TRBV6-3 and some other V segments were excluded as indistinguishable. What TCR beta sequences reportedly achieved was accurate prediction of HLA-A and HLA-B alleles in most subjects. The number of N-insertions in an Asian-associated ancestry cluster was reportedly below the 666-donor mean in a later analysis.

The chain uses TRBV28 and TRBJ1-5; D not resolved. The material sequenced was PBMCs. The receptor comes from a woman between 18 and 29 years old in good health and CMV-seropositive. CDR3 nucleotide sequence: TGTGCCAGCGGCCCGCCTAGCAATCAGCCCCAGCATTTT. Amino acids: CASGPPSNQPQHF.